These T cell receptor beta chains were read from a single sample in a study of read filtering for tumor transcriptome and immune sequencing. Each CDR3 protein gets one entry after TCRdb re-called the reads with MiXCR. The repertoire has 50,000 or so distinct CDR3 sequences, 9% to 15% of them found once; the top ten carry 16%. Source material: a population of CD138-negative cells sorted from bone marrow. Receptors originate from a donor aged 40 or over with multiple myeloma. Both conserved end residues are part of each CDR3. The D gene is left open where the match is weak. Expanded clones are given a class, and other clones once, few, many or no size at all.

clone_size: many
d_call: -
v_call: TRBV6-5
j_call: TRBJ2-7
cdr3_nt: TGTGCCACCTCCCGGGGCACGGAGACCTACGAGCAGTACTTC
cdr3_aa: CATSRGTETYEQYF

clone_size: many
d_call: TRBD1
v_call: TRBV18
j_call: TRBJ1-5
cdr3_nt: TGTGCCAGCTCACTAAGACATCCAGGACAGGGGATCAATCAGCCCCAGCATTTT
cdr3_aa: CASSLRHPGQGINQPQHF

clone_size: -
d_call: -
v_call: TRBV7-2
j_call: TRBJ2-2
cdr3_nt: TGTGCCAGCAGCTCGAGGGCTGCCATCGGGGAGCTGTTTTTT
cdr3_aa: CASSSRAAIGELFF

clone_size: -
d_call: TRBD1
v_call: TRBV6-5
j_call: TRBJ2-7
cdr3_nt: TGTGCCAGCAGCCGTAAACAGGGGTTCAACGAGCAGTACTTC
cdr3_aa: CASSRKQGFNEQYF

clone_size: many
d_call: TRBD1
v_call: TRBV7-9
j_call: TRBJ2-7
cdr3_nt: TGTGCCAGCAGCGAGGGACAGGGTCACGAGCAGTACTTC
cdr3_aa: CASSEGQGHEQYF

clone_size: many
d_call: TRBD2
v_call: TRBV7-2
j_call: TRBJ2-5
cdr3_nt: TGTGCCAGCAGCTTAATGCCAGCGGGGGCCCCATTAGAGACCCAGTACTTC
cdr3_aa: CASSLMPAGAPLETQYF

clone_size: many
d_call: -
v_call: TRBV27
j_call: TRBJ2-2
cdr3_nt: TGTGCCAGCGCCGGGACACTAAACACCGGGGAGCTGTTTTTT
cdr3_aa: CASAGTLNTGELFF

clone_size: few
d_call: TRBD1
v_call: TRBV24-1
j_call: TRBJ1-1
cdr3_nt: TGTGCCACCAGTGACTTCAGGGGGGTCGCTGAAGCTTTCTTT
cdr3_aa: CATSDFRGVAEAFF

clone_size: many
d_call: -
v_call: TRBV7-3
j_call: TRBJ2-1
cdr3_nt: TGTGCCAGCAGCCTTTATGGGGTGAATGAGCAGTTCTTC
cdr3_aa: CASSLYGVNEQFF

clone_size: -
d_call: TRBD1
v_call: TRBV7-9
j_call: TRBJ2-7
cdr3_nt: TGTGCCAGCAGCCCGACAGGGAACGAGCAGTACTTC
cdr3_aa: CASSPTGNEQYF

clone_size: many
d_call: -
v_call: TRBV28
j_call: TRBJ1-1
cdr3_nt: TGTGCCATCGGGGACGGGATGAACACTGAAGCTTTCTTT
cdr3_aa: CAIGDGMNTEAFF